The rows below give T cell receptor beta chains drawn from one sample of a study of CD8+ T cells in alopecia areata. Only in-frame clones appear in the TCRdb table, and some are missing; sequencing was by immunoSEQ multiplex PCR. The sample yields about 250,000 clones, around 64% seen once. The starting material was CD4+ T cells sorted from blood, obtained between weeks 51 and 54, from a patient treated with tofacitinib. The source of these receptors is a human donor with alopecia areata. Both conserved end residues are part of each CDR3. D genes are given only for firm matches. Size is stated for part of the rows, as once, few or many counts, or as a class when the clone is expanded.

TRBV7-9	TRBJ1-2	-	many	CASSPRFYGYTF	TGTGCCAGCAGCCCTCGGTTCTATGGCTACACCTTC
TRBV4-3	TRBJ1-2	-	many	CASSQGTTAYGGYTF	TGCGCCAGCAGCCAAGGTACGACAGCTTATGGTGGCTACACCTTC
TRBV30	TRBJ1-4	-	-	CAWSGRRLFF	TGTGCCTGGAGTGGCCGGAGGCTGTTTTTT
TRBV18	TRBJ2-7	TRBD1	-	CASSSSLRGRYEQYF	TGTGCCAGCTCTTCCTCCTTGAGGGGGCGCTACGAGCAGTACTTC
TRBV2	TRBJ2-3	-	once	CASSEERSWGDTQYF	TGTGCCAGCAGTGAAGAGAGATCTTGGGGGGATACGCAGTATTTT
TRBV9	TRBJ2-5	TRBD2	-	CASSVGTSGGTQETQYF	TGTGCCAGCAGCGTTGGGACTAGCGGGGGGACCCAAGAGACCCAGTACTTC
TRBV30	TRBJ2-1	TRBD2	-	CAWSPAGARGNEQFF	TGTGCCTGGAGTCCAGCGGGGGCCCGAGGGAATGAGCAGTTCTTC
TRBV30	TRBJ2-7	-	-	CAERRSSYEQYF	TGTGCGGAGCGGCGGAGCTCCTACGAGCAGTACTTC
TRBV6-4	TRBJ2-7	TRBD1	few	CASSYRTGGWQYF	TGTGCCAGCAGTTACCGGACAGGGGGGTGGCAGTACTTC
TRBV29-1	TRBJ2-6	-	-	CSITQGSGANVLTF	TGCAGCATCACTCAGGGCTCTGGGGCCAACGTCCTGACTTTC
TRBV4-2	TRBJ1-4	-	-	CASSQDRDEKLFF	TGTGCCAGCAGCCAAGACAGGGATGAAAAACTGTTTTTT
TRBV29-1	TRBJ1-3	-	-	CSAGLSGTIYF	TGCAGCGCCGGACTCAGTGGCACCATATATTTT
TRBV29-1	TRBJ1-2	-	few	CSTRENYGYTF	TGCAGCACCCGGGAGAACTATGGCTACACCTTC
TRBV29-1	TRBJ1-2	-	-	CSAYGGALYGYTF	TGCAGCGCCTATGGCGGGGCCTTATATGGCTACACCTTC
TRBV7-9	TRBJ2-4	-	-	CASTNLVSSSMGQNIQYF	TGTGCCAGCACCAATTTGGTCAGTTCTTCTATGGGGCAAAACATTCAGTACTTC
TRBV6-5	TRBJ1-2	-	-	CASSLSQDYGYTF	TGTGCCAGCAGCCTGTCACAGGACTATGGCTACACCTTC
TRBV7-9	TRBJ2-6	-	-	CASRPGLQGAGANVLTF	TGTGCCAGCAGGCCGGGACTGCAAGGGGCCGGGGCCAACGTCCTGACTTTC
TRBV4-2	TRBJ2-5	-	-	CASSQEGPPQETQYF	TGTGCCAGCAGCCAAGAAGGCCCACCCCAAGAGACCCAGTACTTC
TRBV5-6	TRBJ2-3	TRBD2	-	CASSPWTSGGEDTQYF	TGTGCCAGCAGCCCGTGGACTAGCGGGGGGGAGGATACGCAGTATTTT